This TCR beta chain came from a study of vaccination and CD4 T cells after COVID-19. Study details: Convalescent individuals numbered four females and six males, two being Hispanic. Following dose two, a median roughly 72 days (range 14 to 241) passed before post-vaccine samples were taken.

Cultured CD4+ T cells had their DNA profiled by the Oncomine TCR Beta short-read assay. TCRdb itself ran the PCR reads through MiXCR, one entry per CDR3 protein. Among roughly 22,000 distinct CDR3 sequences listed, over 25% were seen once. Turning to this clonotype: Its target is not known.

Described treatment: roughly nine-day PBMC culture with coronavirus spike peptide pools or control peptides (ViraFEST assay). Trimming removed 6 bases at V and 2 bases at J, with 13 bases between. Germline CDR1 and CDR2: MNHNS and SASEGT. This CDR3 is 14 amino acids long. The gene calls are TRBV6-1 and TRBJ1-1; tentatively, D is TRBD1 (6 bases). The receptor comes from a human donor with COVID-19. Material for sequencing was cultured CD4+ T cells from blood. CDR3 sequence reads: CASRRAGENTEAFF. In nucleotides, the CDR3 is TGTGCCAGCAGACGGGCAGGGGAAAACACTGAAGCTTTCTTT.